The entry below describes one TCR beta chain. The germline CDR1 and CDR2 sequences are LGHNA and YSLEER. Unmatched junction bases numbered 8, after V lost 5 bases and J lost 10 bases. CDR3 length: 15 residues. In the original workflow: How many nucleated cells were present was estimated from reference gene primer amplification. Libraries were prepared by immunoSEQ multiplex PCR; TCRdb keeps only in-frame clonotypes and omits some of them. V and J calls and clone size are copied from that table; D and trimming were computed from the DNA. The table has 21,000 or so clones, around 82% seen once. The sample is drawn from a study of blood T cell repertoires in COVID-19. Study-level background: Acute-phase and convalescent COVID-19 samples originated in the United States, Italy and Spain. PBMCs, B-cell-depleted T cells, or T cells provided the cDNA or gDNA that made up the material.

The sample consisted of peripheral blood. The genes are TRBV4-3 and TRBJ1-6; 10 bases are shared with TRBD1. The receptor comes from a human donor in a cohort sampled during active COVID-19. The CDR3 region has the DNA TGCGCCAGCAGCGTCGACAGGGGGCCTCGATCACCCCTCCACTTT. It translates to CASSVDRGPRSPLHF.